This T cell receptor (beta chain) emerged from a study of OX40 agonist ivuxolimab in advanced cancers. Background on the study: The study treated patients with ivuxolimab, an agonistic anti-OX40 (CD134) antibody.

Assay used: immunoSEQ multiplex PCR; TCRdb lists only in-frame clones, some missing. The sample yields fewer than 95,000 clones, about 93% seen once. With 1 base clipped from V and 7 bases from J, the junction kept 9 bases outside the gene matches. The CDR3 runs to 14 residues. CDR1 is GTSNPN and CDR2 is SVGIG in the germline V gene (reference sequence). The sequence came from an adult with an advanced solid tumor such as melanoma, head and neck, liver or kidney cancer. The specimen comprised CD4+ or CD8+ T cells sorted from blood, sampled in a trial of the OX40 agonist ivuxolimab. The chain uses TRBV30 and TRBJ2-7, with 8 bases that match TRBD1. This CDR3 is CAWSGDRMLSEQYF. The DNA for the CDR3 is TGTGCCTGGAGTGGGGACAGGATGCTCTCGGAGCAGTACTTC.